This T cell receptor (beta chain) was captured by sequencing in a study of molecular identifiers for immune sequencing clone quantification. At the level of the study: Four of five RNA aliquots from roughly 21,000 or 96,000 naive CD8 T cells were sequenced. Study-wide points: Whereas clones above 20 RNA copies held under 1% of naive-cell molecules, they held over 98% of effector molecules.

This clonotype came up a few times. Its antigen is not identified. The germline V gene encodes CDR1 SQVTM and CDR2 ANQGSEA. This CDR3 is built from 11 residues. V was clipped by 2 bases and J by 10 bases, with 11 bases between them. Previously published methods and listed TCR primers were used for the bulk TCR libraries. TCRdb used MiXCR to reprocess the PCR reads, holding one entry per CDR3 protein. Among hundreds of thousands of distinct CDR3 sequences listed, around 25% were seen once. V gene TRBV29-1 combines with J gene TRBJ1-2; D is uncertain. Material for sequencing was naive CD8+ T cells from blood, with Jurkat cell RNA spiked in. Subset specified: FACS-sorted CD8+CD4-CCR7+CD45RA+ naive T cells. The source of this sequence is a human donor in good health. Some libraries in this study had Jurkat cell RNA spiked in. For the CDR3, the DNA is TGCAGCGTTGAACATGCTGGCTTCTACACCTTC. It yields the protein CSVEHAGFYTF.